The subject of this entry is one T cell receptor (beta chain). TCR beta CDR3 regions were amplified from RNA transcripts. The study used the HTBI primer set for a first-round RT-PCR of the TCR CDR3. TCRdb reprocessed the multiplex PCR reads with MiXCR, giving one entry per CDR3 protein. Seen here are tens of thousands of distinct CDR3 sequences, 40% to 55% observed once, and the top ten hold roughly 6.2%. This entry comes from a study of T cells in Graves' hyperthyroidism and ophthalmopathy. After removal of 2 bases from V and 4 bases from J, the junction contained 8 bases not matched to a gene. Per germline, CDR1 SGHKS and CDR2 YYEKEE (reference sequence). CDR3 length: 15 residues. Patients were excluded because of uncontrolled infection, other autoimmune disease, pregnancy or lactation. Blood was drawn at first hyperthyroidism diagnosis, before any ophthalmopathy symptoms. The authors obtained PBMCs from more than 9.5 ml of fresh peripheral blood.

Sequencing was performed on blood. The sequence was obtained from a woman aged 50 to 60 with Graves' hyperthyroidism that later progressed to Graves' ophthalmopathy. V and J are TRBV5-5 and TRBJ1-1; 7 bases fit TRBD1. The CDR3 DNA is TGTGCCAGCAGCTTTCTGGAACAGGGGTCCACTGAAGCTTTCTTT. Amino acids: CASSFLEQGSTEAFF.